This T cell receptor (beta chain) was sequenced in a study of T cells in Graves' hyperthyroidism and ophthalmopathy. Patients affected by ophthalmopathy presented a Clinical Activity Score of at least 3, a NOSPECS grade of at least 4, and disease duration below 3 months. This clonotype was seen only a few times. The antigen is unknown. The junction and the germline gene differ at one end; a read error may be behind it. Study-wide results and limits: In blood, most of the thyroid clonotypes expanded above 0.001 were also present.

Researchers amplified the TCR beta CDR3 regions from RNA transcripts. The primer set for the first-round RT-PCR of the TCR CDR3 was HTBI. TCRdb reanalysed the multiplex PCR reads using MiXCR and keeps one entry per CDR3 protein. The sample has roughly 350,000 distinct CDR3 sequences; about 14% are singletons. The sequenced material came from blood. The receptor comes from a young woman with Graves' ophthalmopathy.

The CDR3 is CASGTGRRKEAQYF. CDR3 DNA: TGTGCCAGTGGAACGGGACGTAGAAAAGAGGCCCAGTACTTC. V usage is TRBV27 and J usage is TRBJ2-5, with D perhaps being TRBD1 or TRBD2 (5 bases each). There are 14 residues in the CDR3. Germline CDR1 reads MNHEY; CDR2 reads SMNVEV (reference sequence).